The 31 T cell receptor beta chains given below trace back to one sample, sequenced in a study of CD8 T cells in Susac syndrome. The RNA, about 0.45 to 1 ug, was put through reverse transcription using random hexamers. One entry per CDR3 protein results from TCRdb running MiXCR on the immunoSEQ multiplex PCR reads. The sample contains over 150,000 distinct CDR3 sequences, 90% to 97% of which appear only once. Sequenced material: CD4+ T cells from PBMCs. The receptors stem from a human donor with Susac syndrome.

The chain employs TRBV28 and TRBJ2-7; D is unresolved. CDR1 is MDHEN, CDR2 SYDVKM, per germline. The length of the CDR3 is 12 residues. V was shortened by 2 bases and J by 3 bases, with 5 bases between the two germline ends. For the CDR3, the DNA is TGTGCCAGCAGTTTACCAGGCTACGAGCAGTACTTC. It yields the protein CASSLPGYEQYF.

The genes are TRBV20-1 and TRBJ2-7, with TRBD1 identical over 8 bases. This CDR3 is built from 14 residues. Germline loops: CDR1 DFQATT, CDR2 SNEGSKA (reference sequence). V dropped 6 bases and J dropped 3; count of bases not matched to a gene: 10. CDR3 loop: CSASDRGGLYEQYF. DNA for the CDR3: TGCAGTGCGTCAGACAGGGGAGGACTCTACGAGCAGTACTTC.

The chain has TRBV20-1 and TRBJ2-5; 16 nucleotides line up with TRBD2. Trimming took 6 bases from V and 2 from J; bases not matched to a gene: 3. The CDR3 has 15 residues. Germline lookup yields CDR1 DFQATT and CDR2 SNEGSKA (reference sequence). The CDR3 DNA is TGCAGTGCCGGGACTAGCGGGAGGGTTCAAGAGACCCAGTACTTC. Amino acid sequence: CSAGTSGRVQETQYF.

The chain joins TRBV6-1 to TRBJ1-4, with a weak D call TRBD1 (6 bases). The CDR3 has 14 amino acids. V gave up 5 bases and J gave up 5 bases, with 12 bases separating them. Germline V lookup: CDR1 MNHNS, CDR2 SASEGT. Here the CDR3 reads CASSIRDKNEKLFF. The CDR3 DNA reads TGTGCCAGCAGTATCCGGGACAAAAATGAAAAACTGTTTTTT.

This clonotype was recorded once. The CDR3 protein is CASTLGDTQYF. In DNA, the CDR3 is TGTGCCAGCACCCTAGGAGATACGCAGTATTTT. This chain connects TRBV6-5 to TRBJ2-3; D uncertain. V dropped 7 bases and J dropped 5 bases, with 7 bases sitting between them. Germline lookup yields CDR1 MNHEY and CDR2 SVGAGI. The CDR3 length is 11 residues.

The genes are TRBV30 and TRBJ2-7, with D hard to call. Germline CDR1 GTSNPN, CDR2 SVGIG (reference sequence). V lost 5 bases, J lost 6 bases, and 14 bases lay in between. This CDR3 region has 12 residues. The CDR3 DNA reads as TGTGCCTGGGCTCCCCTCGGGCGCGAGCAGTACTTC. Translation gives CAWAPLGREQYF.

The rearrangement joins TRBV4-2 to TRBJ1-5; no reliable D call. Germline CDR1 reads LGHNA; CDR2 reads YNFKEQ. V lost 2 bases to trimming and J lost 4 bases, with 12 bases between them. The CDR3 contains 15 residues. The chain's CDR3 is CASSQFAMTNQPQHF. Written as DNA, the CDR3 is TGTGCCAGCAGCCAATTTGCAATGACGAATCAGCCCCAGCATTTT.

The chain joins TRBV24-1 to TRBJ2-3; 10 bases agree with TRBD1. The V gene's germline CDR1 is KGHDR and CDR2 SFDVKD. With V trimmed by 3 bases and J by 4 bases, 6 bases remained unmatched. The CDR3 totals 16 residues. The CDR3 DNA is TGTGCCACCAGTGATCCGGACAGGGGGAGGGCAGATACGCAGTATTTT. This sequence encodes CATSDPDRGRADTQYF.

V gene TRBV3-1 combines with J gene TRBJ1-1; 7 nucleotides match TRBD1. The junction had 13 bases not matched to a gene; V was cut back by 4 bases and J by 2 bases. CDR3 length: 17 amino acids. In germline, CDR1 is LGHDT, CDR2 YNNKEL (reference sequence). The CDR3 loop reads CASSPRGEQGQNTEAFF. DNA of the CDR3: TGTGCCAGCAGCCCCCGTGGAGAACAGGGGCAAAACACTGAAGCTTTCTTT. Complete variable domain (other parts from reference TRBV3-1 and TRBJ1-1): DTAVSQTPKYLVTQMGNDKSIKCEQNLGHDTMYWYKQDSKKFLKIMFSYNNKELIINETVPNRFSPKSPDKAHLNLHINSLELGDSAVYFCASSPRGEQGQNTEAFFGQGTRLTVV.

The rearrangement uses TRBV20-1 and TRBJ2-3, with 8 bases lining up with TRBD2. CDR1 and CDR2 (germline): DFQATT, SNEGSKA (reference sequence). Unmatched junction bases numbered 5, after V lost 4 bases and J lost 2 bases. CDR3 length: 14 residues. As DNA, the CDR3 is TGCAGTGCTAACGGGACTAGAACCACAGATACGCAGTATTTT. It yields the protein CSANGTRTTDTQYF.

The chain carries TRBV28 and TRBJ1-1; no reliable D call. CDR1 MDHEN and CDR2 SYDVKM come from the germline V gene. The V end was cut by 4 bases, the J end by 1 base, with 7 bases between. CDR3 length equals 13 residues. The CDR3: CASSSRRNTEAFF. The CDR3 DNA reads as TGTGCCAGCAGTTCCAGACGGAACACTGAAGCTTTCTTT.

This clonotype was counted a single time. The CDR3 loop reads CSVEGLDTEAFF. The CDR3 region has the DNA TGCAGCGTTGAGGGCTTGGACACTGAAGCTTTCTTT. The J gene is TRBJ1-1, the V gene TRBV29-1; D ambiguous. Trimming took 3 bases from V and 3 from J, leaving 8 bases between them. Germline lookup yields CDR1 SQVTM and CDR2 ANQGSEA. The CDR3 has 12 amino acids. The entire variable domain, with the rest obtained from reference TRBV29-1 and TRBJ1-1, is as follows: SAVISQKPSRDICQRGTSLTIQCQVDSQVTMMFWYRQQPGQSLTLIATANQGSEATYESGFVIDKFPISRPNLTFSTLTVSNMSPEDSSIYLCSVEGLDTEAFFGQGTRLTVV.

The rearrangement uses TRBV14 and TRBJ2-3; TRBD1 matches 7 bases. CDR3 length equals 15 residues. Germline-derived CDR1 and CDR2 are SGHDN and FVKESK. V lost 7 bases to trimming and J lost 0 bases; unmatched junction nucleotides: 7. The CDR3 DNA is TGTGCCAGCACACGAGAGGGACAGAGCACAGATACGCAGTATTTT. Protein sequence: CASTREGQSTDTQYF.

This rearrangement joins TRBV19 to TRBJ1-1; no reliable D call. Per germline, CDR1 LNHDA and CDR2 SQIVND (reference sequence). V gave up 6 bases and J gave up 1 base, with 15 bases separating them. The CDR3 contains 15 residues. The CDR3 sequence is CASRSYGESNTEAFF. DNA of the CDR3: TGTGCCAGTAGGTCTTATGGGGAGTCGAACACTGAAGCTTTCTTT.

The rearrangement uses TRBV28 and TRBJ1-1; 7 bases line up with TRBD1. Germline CDR1 is MDHEN and CDR2 is SYDVKM. V shed 2 bases and J 5 bases; nucleotides not matched to a gene: 11. The CDR3 contains 16 residues. Written as DNA, the CDR3 is TGTGCCAGCAGTTTAGCCGGGACAGTGCTAATAACTGAAGCTTTCTTT. Protein sequence: CASSLAGTVLITEAFF.

This rearrangement joins TRBV11-2 to TRBJ2-7; 7 nucleotides line up with TRBD1. V trimming: 5 bases; J trimming: 0 bases; junction bases outside the gene matches: 10. The CDR3 runs to 16 residues. The germline V gene encodes CDR1 SGHAT and CDR2 FQNNGV. This chain's CDR3 is CASSPIRRDSSYEQYF. In nucleotides, the CDR3 is TGTGCCAGCAGCCCTATCCGCCGGGACAGCTCCTACGAGCAGTACTTC.

The chain is built from TRBV4-2 and TRBJ1-6; no definite D call. Germline V gene lookup returns CDR1 LGHNA and CDR2 YNFKEQ. The CDR3 sequence is 14 residues long. The ends were cut back, 0 bases at V and 7 bases at J, with 7 bases in the middle. CDR3 amino acids: CASSQEIGNSPLHF. The DNA for the CDR3 is TGTGCCAGCAGCCAAGAAATCGGGAATTCACCCCTCCACTTT.

The J gene is TRBJ2-7, the V gene TRBV29-1; D might be TRBD2 (5 bases). The ends were cut back, 5 bases at V and 0 bases at J, with 8 bases in the middle. Germline-derived CDR1 and CDR2 are SQVTM and ANQGSEA. This CDR3 has 12 residues. Written as DNA, the CDR3 is TGCAGCGTTACCGGGAACTCCTACGAGCAGTACTTC. As protein: CSVTGNSYEQYF.

The chain joins TRBV20-1 to TRBJ1-5; D is unresolved. From germline, CDR1 is DFQATT and CDR2 SNEGSKA (reference sequence). V gave up 0 bases and J gave up 4 bases, with 10 bases separating them. The length of the CDR3 is 14 residues. The CDR3 loop reads CSARDRTGNQPQHF. CDR3 sequence (DNA): TGCAGTGCTAGAGATAGGACTGGAAATCAGCCCCAGCATTTT.

The gene calls are TRBV7-9 and TRBJ2-7; D remains unclear. Germline V CDR1 and CDR2: SEHNR, FQNEAQ (reference sequence). V lost 5 bases, J lost 0 bases, and 11 bases lay in between. The CDR3 has 14 amino acids. Here the CDR3 DNA reads TGTGCCAGCAGCCCCCGACGAGGCTCCTACGAGCAGTACTTC. Translating it yields CASSPRRGSYEQYF.

The sample holds one count of this clonotype. The chain combines TRBV27 with TRBJ2-2; 8 nucleotides agree with TRBD1. The trim removed 6 bases at V and 6 bases at J, leaving 6 bases unmatched. This CDR3 has 14 residues. Germline CDR1 reads MNHEY; CDR2 reads SMNVEV (reference sequence). The CDR3 region has the DNA TGTGCCAGCAGCGGACAGGGAGGAGCCGGGGAGCTGTTTTTT. As protein: CASSGQGGAGELFF.

This chain connects TRBV24-1 to TRBJ2-3, with unresolved D. Germline CDR1 reads KGHDR; CDR2 reads SFDVKD. V was pared by 2 bases and J by 6 bases, with 8 bases between. The CDR3 extends over 13 amino acids. CDR3 sequence: CATSDSPQDTQYF. The DNA of the CDR3 is TGTGCCACCAGTGATTCCCCCCAGGATACGCAGTATTTT.

The V and J genes are TRBV27 and TRBJ1-2; 7 positions agree with TRBD1. The germline gives CDR1 MNHEY, CDR2 SMNVEV (reference sequence). The V and J ends lost 6 bases and 4 bases, in that order; junction bases with no gene match: 11. This CDR3 is 15 amino acids long. CDR3 DNA: TGTGCCAGCAGCCCAATAACGGGACAGACCTATGGCTACACCTTC. It codes for CASSPITGQTYGYTF.

In this sample, this clonotype turned up once. The rearrangement joins TRBV29-1 to TRBJ2-7, with D maybe TRBD1 (7 bases). Germline-derived CDR1 and CDR2 are SQVTM and ANQGSEA. V lost 4 bases, J lost 2 bases, and 15 bases lay in between. This CDR3 has 14 amino acids. CDR3 sequence: CSVARRDRPYEQYF. CDR3 DNA sequence: TGCAGCGTTGCCAGGAGGGACAGACCCTACGAGCAGTACTTC.

The gene calls are TRBV24-1 and TRBJ2-5; D is unresolved. The CDR3 length is 10 residues. The V end lost 6 bases, the J end lost 5 bases, and 3 bases lay between the germline ends. Germline V gene lookup returns CDR1 KGHDR and CDR2 SFDVKD. DNA of the CDR3: TGTGCCACCAGTTCTGAGACCCAGTACTTC. This translates into CATSSETQYF.

J is TRBJ2-7 and V is TRBV2; no reliable D call. From germline, CDR1 is SNHLY and CDR2 FYNNEI. CDR3 length: 15 amino acids. Trimming took 1 base from V and 3 from J, leaving 13 bases between them. CDR3 amino acids: CASSEGIQTGYEQYF. The CDR3 nucleotides are TGTGCCAGCAGTGAAGGAATACAGACCGGCTACGAGCAGTACTTC.

V usage is TRBV13 and J usage is TRBJ1-1, with D possibly TRBD1 on 5 matching bases. Looked up from germline, CDR1 is PRHDT and CDR2 is FYEKMQ (reference sequence). Trimming pared 3 bases from V and 6 bases from J, leaving 14 bases between. This CDR3 region has 14 residues. CDR3 sequence: CASSLGPRGSEAFF. The CDR3 coding sequence is TGTGCCAGCAGCTTGGGGCCCCGGGGCTCTGAAGCTTTCTTT. The whole variable domain, remainder taken from reference TRBV13 and TRBJ1-1, is AAGVIQSPRHLIKEKRETATLKCYPIPRHDTVYWYQQGPGQDPQFLISFYEKMQSDKGSIPDRFSAQQFSDYHSELNMSSLELGDSALYFCASSLGPRGSEAFFGQGTRLTVV.

DNA of the CDR3: TGTGCCAGCAGCTTAAGGGGGGGAGGTACTGAAGCTTTCTTT. Its protein product is CASSLRGGGTEAFF. The chain couples TRBV13 to TRBJ1-1; D might be TRBD1 (6 bases). The CDR3 is 14 amino acids. V lost 2 bases, J lost 5 bases, and 12 bases lay in between. Germline V gene lookup returns CDR1 PRHDT and CDR2 FYEKMQ (reference sequence). The variable domain in full, completed from reference TRBV13 and TRBJ1-1, reads AAGVIQSPRHLIKEKRETATLKCYPIPRHDTVYWYQQGPGQDPQFLISFYEKMQSDKGSIPDRFSAQQFSDYHSELNMSSLELGDSALYFCASSLRGGGTEAFFGQGTRLTVV.

This chain connects TRBV19 to TRBJ1-1; D uncertain. Per germline, CDR1 LNHDA and CDR2 SQIVND (reference sequence). Between the trimmed V and J ends, which lost 5 bases and 3 bases, there was a span of 10 bases. The CDR3 is 13 residues long. The CDR3 nucleotides read TGTGCCAGTAGTCAGTTAGTCTACACTGAAGCTTTCTTT. As protein: CASSQLVYTEAFF.

This clonotype was seen a single time. The genes are TRBV12-3 or TRBV12-4 and TRBJ2-7; D unresolved. V was shortened by 8 bases and J by 1 base, with 12 bases between the two germline ends. The CDR3 length is 13 residues. CDR3 coding DNA: TGTGCCAGCCGGACGCAGGTATCCTACGAGCAGTACTTC. It encodes CASRTQVSYEQYF.

The chain joins TRBV6-5 to TRBJ2-1; 8 bases match TRBD2. V gave up 2 bases and J gave up 5 bases; unmatched junction bases: 8. Germline V gene sequence: CDR1 MNHEY, CDR2 SVGAGI. This CDR3 contains 16 residues. CDR3 in amino acids: CASSYVGTRHHNEQFF. The CDR3, as DNA: TGTGCCAGCAGTTACGTTGGGACTAGGCATCACAATGAGCAGTTCTTC.